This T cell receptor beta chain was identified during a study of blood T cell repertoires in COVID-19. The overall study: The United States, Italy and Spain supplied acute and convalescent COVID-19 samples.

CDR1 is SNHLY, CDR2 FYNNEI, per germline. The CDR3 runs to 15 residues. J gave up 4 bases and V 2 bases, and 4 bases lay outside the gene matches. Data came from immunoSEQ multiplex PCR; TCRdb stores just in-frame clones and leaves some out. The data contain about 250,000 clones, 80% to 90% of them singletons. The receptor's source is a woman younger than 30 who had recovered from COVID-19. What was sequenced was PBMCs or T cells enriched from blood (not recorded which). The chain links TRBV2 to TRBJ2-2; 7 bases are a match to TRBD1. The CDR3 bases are TGTGCCAGCAGTGAACAGGGGGTATTCACCGGGGAGCTGTTTTTT. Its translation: CASSEQGVFTGELFF. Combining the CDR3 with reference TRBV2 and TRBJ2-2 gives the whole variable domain EPEVTQTPSHQVTQMGQEVILRCVPISNHLYFYWYRQILGQKVEFLVSFYNNEISEKSEIFDDQFSVERPDGSNFTLKIRSTKLEDSAMYFCASSEQGVFTGELFFGEGSRLTVL.